A selection of T cell receptor beta chains follows, all from one sample in a study of cytomegalovirus exposure and HLA in healthy donors. Using immunoSEQ multiplex PCR, the repertoire was profiled, and TCRdb retains in-frame clones only, with some absent. The table includes fewer than 200,000 clones, 90% to 97% detected once. The specimen was PBMCs. The origin of the receptors is a woman in her late teens or twenties in good health and CMV-seronegative. CDR3s include the opening cysteine and the closing phenylalanine or tryptophan. A D gene is named only where the DNA matches it firmly. Size is omitted from some rows. Given values are once, few, many or a class for expanded clones.

abundance: once
j_gene: TRBJ1-4
d_gene: -
v_gene: TRBV4-3
CDR3aa: CASSQDTGPDEKLFF
CDR3nt: TGCGCCAGCAGCCAAGATACAGGGCCGGATGAAAAACTGTTTTTT

abundance: -
j_gene: TRBJ2-5
d_gene: TRBD2
v_gene: TRBV7-9
CDR3aa: CASSFFRTSGGGETQYF
CDR3nt: TGTGCCAGCAGCTTCTTTCGGACTAGCGGGGGAGGGGAGACCCAGTACTTC

abundance: -
j_gene: TRBJ1-6
d_gene: TRBD1
v_gene: TRBV19
CDR3aa: CASSPGTGINSPLHF
CDR3nt: TGTGCCAGTAGTCCAGGGACAGGGATCAATTCACCCCTCCACTTT

abundance: -
j_gene: TRBJ1-2
d_gene: -
v_gene: TRBV14
CDR3aa: CASSPLQIPGYGYTF
CDR3nt: TGTGCCAGCAGCCCTCTTCAGATCCCAGGGTATGGCTACACCTTC

abundance: once
j_gene: TRBJ1-1
d_gene: TRBD1
v_gene: TRBV7-2
CDR3aa: CASSDRGRRTEAFF
CDR3nt: TGTGCCAGCAGTGACAGGGGGCGGAGGACTGAAGCTTTCTTT

abundance: once
j_gene: TRBJ2-1
d_gene: -
v_gene: TRBV7-6
CDR3aa: CASSPSGLTYNEQFF
CDR3nt: TGTGCCAGCAGCCCCAGTGGTCTTACCTACAATGAGCAGTTCTTC

abundance: -
j_gene: TRBJ2-2
d_gene: TRBD1
v_gene: TRBV25-1
CDR3aa: CASSTGQGTNTGELFF
CDR3nt: TGTGCCAGCAGTACGGGACAGGGGACTAACACCGGGGAGCTGTTTTTT

abundance: once
j_gene: TRBJ2-1
d_gene: TRBD2
v_gene: TRBV6-1
CDR3aa: CASSEYGGSYNEQFF
CDR3nt: TGTGCCAGCAGTGAATACGGGGGGAGTTACAATGAGCAGTTCTTC

abundance: -
j_gene: TRBJ2-3
d_gene: TRBD2
v_gene: TRBV7-9
CDR3aa: CASSLSASGGITDTQYF
CDR3nt: TGTGCCAGCAGCTTAAGTGCTAGCGGGGGGATAACAGATACGCAGTATTTT

abundance: -
j_gene: TRBJ1-5
d_gene: TRBD1
v_gene: TRBV27
CDR3aa: CASSPLDRDNQPQHF
CDR3nt: TGTGCCAGCAGTCCGTTGGACAGGGACAATCAGCCCCAGCATTTT

abundance: -
j_gene: TRBJ2-7
d_gene: -
v_gene: TRBV18
CDR3aa: CASSPDASSYEQYF
CDR3nt: TGTGCCAGCTCACCTGACGCTAGCTCCTACGAGCAGTACTTC

abundance: -
j_gene: TRBJ2-1
d_gene: -
v_gene: TRBV21-1
CDR3aa: CASSKVPRLAGTTFPSVVEQFF
CDR3nt: TGTGCCAGCAGCAAAGTTCCCAGGCTAGCGGGGACTACATTCCCTTCTGTGGTTGAGCAGTTCTTC

abundance: -
j_gene: TRBJ1-1
d_gene: -
v_gene: TRBV7-2
CDR3aa: CASSPVPGENTEAFF
CDR3nt: TGTGCCAGCAGCCCGGTACCGGGGGAGAACACTGAAGCTTTCTTT

abundance: -
j_gene: TRBJ2-7
d_gene: -
v_gene: TRBV10-2
CDR3aa: CASSESIGITKQYF
CDR3nt: TGCGCCAGCAGTGAGTCAATCGGGATTACGAAGCAGTACTTC

abundance: -
j_gene: TRBJ1-2
d_gene: -
v_gene: TRBV27
CDR3aa: CASSLRGQANYGYTF
CDR3nt: TGTGCCAGCAGTCTAAGGGGACAAGCTAACTATGGCTACACCTTC

abundance: -
j_gene: TRBJ2-1
d_gene: TRBD2
v_gene: TRBV5-1
CDR3aa: CASSQYSGGAYNEQFF
CDR3nt: TGCGCCAGCAGCCAATATAGCGGGGGGGCGTACAATGAGCAGTTCTTC

abundance: once
j_gene: TRBJ2-7
d_gene: TRBD2
v_gene: TRBV5-1
CDR3aa: CASSFSGGSYEQYF
CDR3nt: TGCGCCAGCAGCTTTAGCGGGGGTTCCTACGAGCAGTACTTC

abundance: -
j_gene: TRBJ1-2
d_gene: -
v_gene: TRBV29-1
CDR3aa: CSVASADRTFNYGYTF
CDR3nt: TGCAGCGTCGCTTCAGCCGACAGAACCTTCAACTATGGCTACACCTTC

abundance: -
j_gene: TRBJ2-5
d_gene: -
v_gene: TRBV5-6
CDR3aa: CASSLYGNPGTQYF
CDR3nt: TGTGCCAGCAGCTTGTATGGTAACCCAGGGACCCAGTACTTC

abundance: -
j_gene: TRBJ1-6
d_gene: -
v_gene: TRBV18
CDR3aa: CASSPEVLNSPLHF
CDR3nt: TGTGCCAGCTCACCAGAGGTCCTTAATTCACCCCTCCACTTT

abundance: -
j_gene: TRBJ2-1
d_gene: TRBD2
v_gene: TRBV18
CDR3aa: CASSPSIAGGPNEQFF
CDR3nt: TGTGCCAGCTCACCGTCAATAGCGGGGGGACCGAATGAGCAGTTCTTC

abundance: -
j_gene: TRBJ2-7
d_gene: -
v_gene: TRBV30
CDR3aa: CAWRTGLLYEQYF
CDR3nt: TGTGCCTGGAGAACAGGGCTTTTATACGAGCAGTACTTC

abundance: -
j_gene: TRBJ2-3
d_gene: -
v_gene: TRBV7-9
CDR3aa: CASSRQTTSTDTQYF
CDR3nt: TGTGCCAGCAGCCGTCAGACAACGAGCACAGATACGCAGTATTTT

abundance: -
j_gene: TRBJ1-1
d_gene: -
v_gene: TRBV7-9
CDR3aa: CASSLLSGELNTEAFF
CDR3nt: TGTGCCAGCAGCTTACTCTCAGGGGAATTGAACACTGAAGCTTTCTTT

abundance: -
j_gene: TRBJ1-4
d_gene: -
v_gene: TRBV5-1
CDR3aa: CASSRESPPNEKLFF
CDR3nt: TGCGCCAGCAGTAGGGAGTCCCCACCTAATGAAAAACTGTTTTTT

abundance: -
j_gene: TRBJ2-7
d_gene: TRBD2
v_gene: TRBV6-5
CDR3aa: CASSYDSGGHYEQYF
CDR3nt: TGTGCCAGCAGTTACGATAGCGGGGGTCACTACGAGCAGTACTTC

abundance: -
j_gene: TRBJ2-2
d_gene: TRBD2
v_gene: TRBV4-2
CDR3aa: CASSQIPGTSTGELFF
CDR3nt: TGTGCCAGCAGCCAGATCCCCGGGACTAGCACCGGGGAGCTGTTTTTT

abundance: -
j_gene: TRBJ1-4
d_gene: -
v_gene: TRBV7-2
CDR3aa: CASSQPRQGRNEKLFF
CDR3nt: TGTGCCAGCAGCCAACCCCGGCAGGGTAGGAATGAAAAACTGTTTTTT

abundance: -
j_gene: TRBJ2-7
d_gene: TRBD1
v_gene: TRBV7-9
CDR3aa: CASSLGVGQVIPPDEQYF
CDR3nt: TGTGCCAGCAGCTTAGGGGTCGGACAGGTGATACCTCCCGACGAGCAGTACTTC

abundance: -
j_gene: TRBJ1-1
d_gene: TRBD1
v_gene: TRBV5-1
CDR3aa: CASSFGDRGRDTEAFF
CDR3nt: TGCGCCAGCAGCTTTGGAGACAGGGGCCGGGACACTGAAGCTTTCTTT

abundance: once
j_gene: TRBJ2-1
d_gene: TRBD2
v_gene: TRBV7-9
CDR3aa: CASSPGGLAGGSEQFF
CDR3nt: TGTGCCAGCAGCCCCGGCGGCCTAGCGGGGGGGAGCGAGCAGTTCTTC

abundance: -
j_gene: TRBJ2-2
d_gene: -
v_gene: TRBV7-9
CDR3aa: CASSQLPGELFF
CDR3nt: TGTGCCAGCAGCCAACTCCCCGGGGAGCTGTTTTTT

abundance: -
j_gene: TRBJ2-2
d_gene: -
v_gene: TRBV7-7
CDR3aa: CASRAQGRDTGELFF
CDR3nt: TGTGCTAGCAGGGCGCAGGGGAGGGACACCGGGGAGCTGTTTTTT

abundance: -
j_gene: TRBJ2-5
d_gene: TRBD1
v_gene: TRBV30
CDR3aa: CAWSGETGLRAETQYF
CDR3nt: TGTGCCTGGAGCGGCGAGACAGGGCTTAGGGCGGAGACCCAGTACTTC

abundance: -
j_gene: TRBJ1-4
d_gene: -
v_gene: TRBV6-5
CDR3aa: CASSYSMTATNEKLFF
CDR3nt: TGTGCCAGCAGTTACTCTATGACAGCAACTAATGAAAAACTGTTTTTT

abundance: -
j_gene: TRBJ1-5
d_gene: -
v_gene: TRBV5-3
CDR3aa: CARSLRPGWTGNQPQHF
CDR3nt: TGTGCCAGAAGCTTGAGGCCTGGGTGGACAGGCAATCAGCCCCAGCATTTT

abundance: -
j_gene: TRBJ2-2
d_gene: -
v_gene: TRBV5-1
CDR3aa: CASSLTRVGTGELFF
CDR3nt: TGCGCCAGCAGCTTGACCAGGGTGGGCACCGGGGAGCTGTTTTTT

abundance: once
j_gene: TRBJ2-1
d_gene: -
v_gene: TRBV5-4
CDR3aa: CASSKDRMGEQFF
CDR3nt: TGTGCCAGCAGCAAAGACAGGATGGGTGAGCAGTTCTTC

abundance: -
j_gene: TRBJ1-2
d_gene: -
v_gene: TRBV7-9
CDR3aa: CASSSTGTMGYTF
CDR3nt: TGTGCCAGCAGCTCGACGGGGACTATGGGCTACACCTTC

abundance: -
j_gene: TRBJ2-7
d_gene: TRBD1
v_gene: TRBV9
CDR3aa: CASSDRTGGEQYF
CDR3nt: TGTGCCAGCAGCGATCGGACAGGGGGCGAGCAGTACTTC

abundance: -
j_gene: TRBJ1-6
d_gene: -
v_gene: TRBV2
CDR3aa: CASSVGPGVGLKENSPLHF
CDR3nt: TGTGCCAGCAGTGTGGGGCCAGGGGTAGGACTTAAGGAGAATTCACCCCTCCACTTT

abundance: -
j_gene: TRBJ2-1
d_gene: -
v_gene: TRBV27
CDR3aa: CASRGAGLPYNEQFF
CDR3nt: TGTGCCAGCCGGGGGGCGGGCCTCCCCTACAATGAGCAGTTCTTC

abundance: once
j_gene: TRBJ1-5
d_gene: TRBD1
v_gene: TRBV27
CDR3aa: CASSPTGGHQPQHF
CDR3nt: TGTGCCAGCAGCCCGACAGGGGGCCATCAGCCCCAGCATTTT

abundance: -
j_gene: TRBJ2-5
d_gene: -
v_gene: TRBV27
CDR3aa: CASSGVDQETQYF
CDR3nt: TGTGCCAGCAGCGGGGTGGACCAAGAGACCCAGTACTTC

abundance: -
j_gene: TRBJ1-6
d_gene: TRBD1
v_gene: TRBV6-5
CDR3aa: CASSYSGWQGASPLHF
CDR3nt: TGTGCCAGCAGTTACTCGGGTTGGCAGGGGGCTTCACCCCTCCACTTT